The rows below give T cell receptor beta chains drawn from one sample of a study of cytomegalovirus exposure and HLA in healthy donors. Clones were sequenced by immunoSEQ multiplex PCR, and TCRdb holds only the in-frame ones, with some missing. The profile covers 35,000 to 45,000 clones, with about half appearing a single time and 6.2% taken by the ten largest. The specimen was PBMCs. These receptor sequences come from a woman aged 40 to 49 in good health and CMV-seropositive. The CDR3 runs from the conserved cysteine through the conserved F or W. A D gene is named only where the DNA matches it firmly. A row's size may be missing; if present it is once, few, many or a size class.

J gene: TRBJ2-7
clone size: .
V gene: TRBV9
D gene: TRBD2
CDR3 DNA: TGTGCCAGCAGCGTAGTTGCGGGGGGGCGTGACGAGCAGTACTTC
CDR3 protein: CASSVVAGGRDEQYF

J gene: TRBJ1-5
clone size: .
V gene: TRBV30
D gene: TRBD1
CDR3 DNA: TGTGCCTGGAGTGACGGACAGGGAAGTCAGCCCCAGCATTTT
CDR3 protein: CAWSDGQGSQPQHF

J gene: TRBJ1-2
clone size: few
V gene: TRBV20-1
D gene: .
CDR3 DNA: TGCAGTGTACCCTCAGATGGCTACACCTTC
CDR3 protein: CSVPSDGYTF

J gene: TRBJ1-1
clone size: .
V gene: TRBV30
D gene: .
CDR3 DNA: TGTGCCTGGAAGTTACGGGGTCGGAACACTGAAGCTTTCTTT
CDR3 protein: CAWKLRGRNTEAFF

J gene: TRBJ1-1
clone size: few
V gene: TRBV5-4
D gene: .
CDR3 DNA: TGTGCCAGCAGCTTGTTCGGGGGGCGGCGGGCTGAAGCTTTCTTT
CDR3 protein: CASSLFGGRRAEAFF

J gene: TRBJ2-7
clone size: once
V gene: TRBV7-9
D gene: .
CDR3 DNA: TGTGCCAGCAGCTTAGGAGGGAGGAACTACGAGCAGTACTTC
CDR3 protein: CASSLGGRNYEQYF

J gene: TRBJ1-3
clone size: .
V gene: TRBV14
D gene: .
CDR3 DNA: TGTGCCAGCAGCCAAGGGCAGGGCGACTCTGGAAACACCATATATTTT
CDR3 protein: CASSQGQGDSGNTIYF

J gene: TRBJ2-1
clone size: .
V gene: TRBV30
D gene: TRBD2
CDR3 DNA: TGTGCCTGGAGTGTAGGCGGGGGGCAGCCCTACAATGAGCAGTTCTTC
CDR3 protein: CAWSVGGGQPYNEQFF

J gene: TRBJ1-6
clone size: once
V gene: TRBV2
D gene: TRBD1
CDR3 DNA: TGTGCCAGCAGCGGGACAGGGAATAATTCACCCCTCCACTTT
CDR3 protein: CASSGTGNNSPLHF

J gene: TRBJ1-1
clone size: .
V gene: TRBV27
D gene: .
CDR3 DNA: TGTGCCAGCAGTTTATTAGGACGGGGATGGTCTGAAGCTTTCTTT
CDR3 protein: CASSLLGRGWSEAFF

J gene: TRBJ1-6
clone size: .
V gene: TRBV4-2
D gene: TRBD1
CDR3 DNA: TGTGCCAGCAGCCCCCGACCCCGGGACAGTTATTCACCCCTCCACTTT
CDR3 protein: CASSPRPRDSYSPLHF

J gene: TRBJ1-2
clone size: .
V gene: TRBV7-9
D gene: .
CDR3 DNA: TGTGCCAGCAGCCCAGAGGAGCCGCTCTATGGCTACACCTTC
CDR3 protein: CASSPEEPLYGYTF

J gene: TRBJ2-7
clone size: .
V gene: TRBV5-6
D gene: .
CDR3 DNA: TGTGCCAGCAGCTTGATGGGGCCCTACGAGCAGTACTTC
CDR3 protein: CASSLMGPYEQYF

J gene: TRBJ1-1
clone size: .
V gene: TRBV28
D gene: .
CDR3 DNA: TGTGCCAGCAGTTGGGGGCTACAAGCTTTCTTT
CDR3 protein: CASSWGLQAFF

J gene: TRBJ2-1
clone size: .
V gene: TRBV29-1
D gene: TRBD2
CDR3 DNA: TGCAGCGCACCTATTATCGGACTAGCGAACAATGAGCAGTTCTTC
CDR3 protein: CSAPIIGLANNEQFF

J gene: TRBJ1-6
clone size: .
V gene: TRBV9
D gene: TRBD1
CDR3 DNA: TGTGCCAGCAGCCCCGGGACAGTCGATAATTCACCCCTCCACTTT
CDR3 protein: CASSPGTVDNSPLHF

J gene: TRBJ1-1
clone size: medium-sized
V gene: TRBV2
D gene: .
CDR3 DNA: TGTGCCAGCGGAACCCGGGAACTTGGGACTGAAGCTTTCTTT
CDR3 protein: CASGTRELGTEAFF

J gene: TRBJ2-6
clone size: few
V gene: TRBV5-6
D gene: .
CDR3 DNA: TGTGCCAGCAGCCGAAGGGGCCGCTCTGGGGCCAACGTCCTGACTTTC
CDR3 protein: CASSRRGRSGANVLTF

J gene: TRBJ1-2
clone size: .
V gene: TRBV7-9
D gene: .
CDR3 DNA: TGTGCCACCATGGGGGGGGCCGGCTATGGCTACACCTTC
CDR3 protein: CATMGGAGYGYTF

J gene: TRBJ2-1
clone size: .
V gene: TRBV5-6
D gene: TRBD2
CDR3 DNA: TGTGCCAGCAGCTCGAGCGGGGGGGCTGGTGAGCAGTTCTTC
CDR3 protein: CASSSSGGAGEQFF

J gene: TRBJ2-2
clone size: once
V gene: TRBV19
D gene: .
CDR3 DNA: TGTGCCAGTAGCGACAGGAGGTCGAACACCGGGGAGCTGTTTTTT
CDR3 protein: CASSDRRSNTGELFF

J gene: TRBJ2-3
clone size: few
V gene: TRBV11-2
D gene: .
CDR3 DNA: TGTGCCAGCAGCTTTGGAGAAGATACGCAGTATTTT
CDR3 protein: CASSFGEDTQYF

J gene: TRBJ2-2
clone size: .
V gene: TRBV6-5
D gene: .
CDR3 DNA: TGTGCCAGCCTCTCCAGCCGGGGGTCCTCCGGGGAGCTGTTTTTT
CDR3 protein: CASLSSRGSSGELFF

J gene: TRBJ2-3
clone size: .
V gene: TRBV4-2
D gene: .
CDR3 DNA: TGTGCCAGCAGCCCATTGGCGGGGTTCACAGATACGCAGTATTTT
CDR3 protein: CASSPLAGFTDTQYF

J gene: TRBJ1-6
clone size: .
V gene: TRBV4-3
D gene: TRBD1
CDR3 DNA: TGCGCCAGCAGCCAAGAAGGAGGGGGCAGTAATTCACCCCTCCACTTT
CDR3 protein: CASSQEGGGSNSPLHF

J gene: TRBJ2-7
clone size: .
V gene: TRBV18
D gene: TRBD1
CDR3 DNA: TGTGCCAGCTCCCAACCGGGACAGGGAGACAACGAGCAGTACTTC
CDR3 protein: CASSQPGQGDNEQYF

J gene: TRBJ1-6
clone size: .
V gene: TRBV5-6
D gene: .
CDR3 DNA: TGTGCCAGCAGCTTTCGGACAACAAGGGAAGGTGGACCCCTCCACTTT
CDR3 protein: CASSFRTTREGGPLHF

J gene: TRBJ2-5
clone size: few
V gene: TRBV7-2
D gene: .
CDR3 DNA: TGTGCCAGCAGCTTATCGCGACCCGAGGGGACCCAGTACTTC
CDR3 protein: CASSLSRPEGTQYF

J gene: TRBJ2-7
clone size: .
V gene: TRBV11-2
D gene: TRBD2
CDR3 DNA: TGTGCCAGCAGCTTAGATAGGCTAGCGGGGGGGCTCCACTACGAGCAGTACTTC
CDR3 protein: CASSLDRLAGGLHYEQYF

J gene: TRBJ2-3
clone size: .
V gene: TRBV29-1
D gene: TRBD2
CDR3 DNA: TGCAGCGTTGTGCTAGCGGGGGGGTATACGCAGTATTTT
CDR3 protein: CSVVLAGGYTQYF

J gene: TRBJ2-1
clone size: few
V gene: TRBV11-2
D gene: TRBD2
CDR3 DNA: TGTGCCAGCAGCTTAGTTTTAGCGGGGGCAAATGAGCAGTTCTTC
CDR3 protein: CASSLVLAGANEQFF

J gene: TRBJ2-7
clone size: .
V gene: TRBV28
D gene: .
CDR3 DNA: TGTGCCAGCAGTCCGTATCGACTAAGCTACGAGCAGTACTTC
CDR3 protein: CASSPYRLSYEQYF

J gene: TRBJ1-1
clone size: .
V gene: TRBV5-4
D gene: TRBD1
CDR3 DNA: TGTGCCAGCAGCCGGGACAGGGCTGAAGCTTTCTTT
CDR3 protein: CASSRDRAEAFF

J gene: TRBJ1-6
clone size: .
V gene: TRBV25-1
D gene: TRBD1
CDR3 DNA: TGTGCCAGCAGTGAGGTCACCGGGACAGCCAATTCACCCCTCCACTTT
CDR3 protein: CASSEVTGTANSPLHF

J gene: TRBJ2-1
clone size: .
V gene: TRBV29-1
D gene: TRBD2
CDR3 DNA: TGCAGCGTCGAGCCGACCGGAGCGGGGGAGATGAATGAGCAGTTCTTC
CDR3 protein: CSVEPTGAGEMNEQFF

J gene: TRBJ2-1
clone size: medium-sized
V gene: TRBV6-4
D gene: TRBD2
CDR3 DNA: TGTGCCAGCAGTGCTAGCGGGGGCTCCTACAATGAGCAGTTCTTC
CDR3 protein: CASSASGGSYNEQFF

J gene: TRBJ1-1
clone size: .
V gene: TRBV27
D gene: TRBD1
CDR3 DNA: TGTGCCAGCAGTTCGGGACAGTCAATGAACACTGAAGCTTTCTTT
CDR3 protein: CASSSGQSMNTEAFF

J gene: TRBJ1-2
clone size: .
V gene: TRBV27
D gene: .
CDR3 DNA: TGTGCCAGCAGGGGAGGGGGTTCCTATGGCTACACCTTC
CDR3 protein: CASRGGGSYGYTF

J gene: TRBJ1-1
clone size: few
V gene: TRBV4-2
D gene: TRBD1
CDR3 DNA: TGTGCCAGCAGCCAAGAGGCAGGGGGAACTTACACTGAAGCTTTCTTT
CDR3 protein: CASSQEAGGTYTEAFF

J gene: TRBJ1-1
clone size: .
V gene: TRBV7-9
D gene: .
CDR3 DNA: TGTGCCAGCAGCGCAACTTCCTCAGGAGCTTTCTTT
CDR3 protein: CASSATSSGAFF

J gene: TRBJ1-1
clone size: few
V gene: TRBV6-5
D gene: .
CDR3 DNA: TGTGCCAGCAGTTACGTCCGGGGGGCAGGTACTGAAGCTTTCTTT
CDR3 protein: CASSYVRGAGTEAFF

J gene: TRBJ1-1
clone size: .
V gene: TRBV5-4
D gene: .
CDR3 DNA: TGTGCCAGCGGTCAGATCTTTCGGAACACTGAAGCTTTCTTT
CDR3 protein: CASGQIFRNTEAFF

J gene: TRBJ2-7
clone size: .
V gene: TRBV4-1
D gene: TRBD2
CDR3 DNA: TGCGCCAGCAGCCAAGAACCGACTAGCGGGGGTTCCTACGAGCAGTACTTC
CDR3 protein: CASSQEPTSGGSYEQYF

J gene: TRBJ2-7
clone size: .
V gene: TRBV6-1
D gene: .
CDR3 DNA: TGTGCATACAATGACATGGGACTTCAGTACGAGCAGTACTTC
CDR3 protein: CAYNDMGLQYEQYF

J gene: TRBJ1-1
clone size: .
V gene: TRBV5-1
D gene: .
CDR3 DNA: TGCGCCAGCAGCCCACGGGACACGGGACACGCGAGAGGTGGGAATTTCTTT
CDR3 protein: CASSPRDTGHARGGNFF

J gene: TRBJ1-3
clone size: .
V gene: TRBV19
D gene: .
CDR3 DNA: TGTGCCAGTAGTATTGCAGGGGCTTTCTCTGGAAACACCATATATTTT
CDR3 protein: CASSIAGAFSGNTIYF

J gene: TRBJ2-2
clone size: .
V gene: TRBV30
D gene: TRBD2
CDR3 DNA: TGTGCCTGGGGCGGACTAGCGGGGGGGCTGTGGACCGGGGAGCTGTTTTTT
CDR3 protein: CAWGGLAGGLWTGELFF

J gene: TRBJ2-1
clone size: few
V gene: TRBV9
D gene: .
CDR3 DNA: TGTGCCAGCAGCCTCTATGGGCGCGAGCAGTTCTTC
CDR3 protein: CASSLYGREQFF

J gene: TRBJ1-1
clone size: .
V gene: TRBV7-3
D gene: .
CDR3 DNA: TGTGCCAGCAGCTTAACGGCGAGGGACACTGAAGCTTTCTTT
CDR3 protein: CASSLTARDTEAFF

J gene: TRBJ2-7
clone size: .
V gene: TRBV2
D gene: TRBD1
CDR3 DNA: TGTGCCAGCAGTGAAGGACAGGGGGCGCATTCCTACGAGCAGTACTTC
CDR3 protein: CASSEGQGAHSYEQYF

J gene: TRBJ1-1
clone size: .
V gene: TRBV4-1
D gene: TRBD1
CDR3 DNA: TGCGCCAGCAGCCACGCACAGGGGGAAGCTTTCTTT
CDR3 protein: CASSHAQGEAFF

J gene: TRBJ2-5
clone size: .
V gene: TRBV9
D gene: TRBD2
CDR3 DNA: TGTGCCAGCAGCCTATATAGCGGGGGGCTAGAGACCCAGTACTTC
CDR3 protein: CASSLYSGGLETQYF

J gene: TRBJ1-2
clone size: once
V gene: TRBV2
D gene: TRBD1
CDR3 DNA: TGTGCCAGCAGCAGGGGGCCTGATGGCTACACCTTC
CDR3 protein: CASSRGPDGYTF

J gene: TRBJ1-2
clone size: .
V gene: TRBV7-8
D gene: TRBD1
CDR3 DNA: TGTGCCAGCAGCACACCGGGACAGACTAACTATGGCTACACCTTC
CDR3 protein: CASSTPGQTNYGYTF

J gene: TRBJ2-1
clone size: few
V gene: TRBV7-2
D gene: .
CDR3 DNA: TGTGCCAGCAGCTTAGCGGGGGCCCGCACAAATGAGCAGTTCTTC
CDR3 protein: CASSLAGARTNEQFF

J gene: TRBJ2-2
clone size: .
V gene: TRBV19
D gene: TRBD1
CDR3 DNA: TGTGCCAGTAGTAACCAGGGGGACACCGGGGAGCTGTTTTTT
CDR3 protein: CASSNQGDTGELFF

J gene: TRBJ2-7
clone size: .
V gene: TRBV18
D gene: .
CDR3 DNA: TGTGCCAGCTCACAACCTAGCGTCAGCTACGAGCAGTACTTC
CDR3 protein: CASSQPSVSYEQYF